One sample yielded the 4 T cell receptor beta chains listed below, sequenced in a study of blood T cell repertoires in COVID-19 (dated by TCRdb to 2018 to 2020). The protocol used for the library was the immunoSEQ multiplex PCR assay. TCRdb obtained this table from immuneACCESS and retained in-frame rearrangements with V and J assigned. These tables miss some clones; where compared with another copy, unresolved V genes account for less than half of the shortfall, and the remainder is unexplained. Here the sample has 100,000 to 120,000 clones; roughly nine tenths occur a single time. 4.8% of the sample is taken by the ten largest. Sequencing used peripheral blood. These receptors all stem from a human donor in a cohort sampled during active COVID-19.

The chain employs TRBV19 and TRBJ1-2; 9 bases align to TRBD1. Per the germline V gene, CDR1 is LNHDA and CDR2 is SQIVND (reference sequence). The CDR3 contains 15 residues. Trimming at V came to 5 bases and at J to 6 bases, leaving 10 bases not matched to a gene. The CDR3 DNA sequence: TGTGCCAGTAGTGACCCGGGACAGGGCGAACATGGCTACACCTTC. Translated: CASSDPGQGEHGYTF.

This clone came up once. The chain joins TRBV4-1 to TRBJ2-5; 10 bases map to TRBD1. The J segment lost 3 bases and the V segment lost 2 bases, leaving 12 bases of the junction unmatched. The CDR3 extends over 18 amino acids. CDR1 and CDR2 from the germline V gene are MGHRA and YSYEKL. The CDR3 reads CASSQRRWWGQGKETQYF. The CDR3 DNA reads as TGCGCCAGCAGCCAACGGCGATGGTGGGGACAGGGGAAAGAGACCCAGTACTTC.

The chain recombines TRBV3-1 (or the pseudogene TRBV3-2) with TRBJ1-6; 7 nucleotides line up with TRBD1. The CDR3 consists of 16 residues. Per germline, CDR1 LGHDT and CDR2 YNNKEL (reference sequence). The junction had 4 bases not matched to a gene; V was cut back by 5 bases and J by 0 bases. The CDR3: CASSAQGSSYNSPLHF. The CDR3 DNA reads as TGTGCCAGCAGCGCACAGGGGAGCTCCTATAATTCACCCCTCCACTTT.

V usage is TRBV5-1 and J usage is TRBJ1-3; D gene ambiguous. The length of the CDR3 is 14 residues. Trimming pared 4 bases from V and 8 bases from J, leaving 16 bases between. The germline V gene has CDR1 SGHRS and CDR2 YFSETQ. The CDR3 sequence is CASSVTGSSDTIYF. As DNA, the CDR3 is TGCGCCAGCAGCGTTACGGGATCCTCGGACACCATATATTTT.